This T cell receptor (delta chain) derives from a study of gamma-delta chains in newborns, infants, children. About the study: Innate gammadelta T cells reportedly expand polyclonally right after birth, driven by microbial exposure, per the title.

With CATT, TCRdb re-called clones from the reads. The table lists some 5,700 delta-chain clones, roughly 2.5% of them singletons. This clone was picked up a small number of times. The junction and the germline gene differ at one end; a read error may be behind it. CDR3 length: 15 residues. CDR1 and CDR2 (germline): GEAIGNYY, EKD. The chain links TRDV2 to TRDJ2, with a tentative D call TRDD3 (5 bases). The sequence came from a child who was a newborn, infant or young child, either healthy, febrile or measles-vaccinated (not recorded which). Sequenced material: blood. CDR3 coding DNA: TGTGCCTGTGGCACCGTGGGATTGATGACAGCACAACTCTTCTTT. It specifies CACGTVGLMTAQLFF.